The T cell receptor (beta chain) described here comes from a study of shared clonotypes between healthy human individuals. Trimming at V came to 1 base and at J to 6 bases, leaving 8 bases not matched to a gene. Germline loops: CDR1 SGHKS, CDR2 YYEKEE (reference sequence). CDR3 length equals 16 residues. Repertoires were generated with immunoSEQ multiplex PCR, while TCRdb's copy carries only in-frame clones and drops some. The sample yields 2 million to 2.5 million clones, 85% to 95% seen once. Sequenced sample: naive CD4+ T cells from PBMCs. Indicated subset: CD45RA+ positively selected. The receptor was isolated from a man in his late teens or twenties in good health. Some clones in this sample may be carry-over from other donors' samples. The chain employs TRBV5-5 and TRBJ2-3, with 10 bases matching TRBD1. The CDR3: CASSLSTGGGQDTQYF. As DNA, the CDR3 is TGTGCCAGCAGCTTGTCGACAGGGGGCGGCCAGGATACGCAGTATTTT.